A single sample is the source of the 19 T cell receptor beta chains below, sequenced in a study of T cells after yellow fever vaccination (dated by TCRdb to the late 2010s). The treatment or condition label on this specimen signifies: live attenuated yellow fever vaccine strain. The library was produced with 5' RACE. The sample was run on an Illumina HiSeq 2500. TCRdb reanalyzed the raw reads on its own, using fastp at Q25 for trimming and MiXCR for clone calling, and kept in-frame beta chains. Every entry covers one CDR3 protein and lists the most common genes and DNA from its rows. For this sample the table gives around 600,000 distinct CDR3 sequences, of which 12% were detected only once. Together, the top ten hold about 15% of the sample. This material consisted of PBMCs, taken on the day of the yellow fever booster vaccination. The receptor set was obtained from a man aged 25 to 45 who received the YFV17D yellow fever vaccine.

This clonotype has just a few counts. This chain links TRBV5-1 with TRBJ2-1; 8 nucleotides match TRBD2. The V gene's germline CDR1 is SGHRS and CDR2 YFSETQ. The CDR3 runs to 15 residues. V was pared by 3 bases and J by 5 bases, with 7 bases of the junction left unmatched. Here the CDR3 reads CASSSGLTSDNEQFF. In nucleotides, the CDR3 is TGCGCCAGCAGCTCCGGATTGACTAGCGACAATGAGCAGTTCTTC.

In this sample, this clonotype turned up a few times. The rearrangement joins TRBV27 to TRBJ2-7, with D perhaps TRBD1 (6 bases). V was cut by 3 bases and J by 1 base, with 13 bases left in between. CDR3 size: 15 residues. CDR1 MNHEY and CDR2 SMNVEV come from the germline V gene (reference sequence). CDR3 sequence (DNA): TGTGCCAGCAGTTTGGCAGGGGACCTATCCTACGAGCAGTACTTC. Translation: CASSLAGDLSYEQYF.

The table lists this clonotype with a few counts. The chain joins TRBV6-1 to TRBJ1-6; D gene ambiguous. The V gene's germline CDR1 is MNHNS and CDR2 SASEGT. Trimming removed 8 bases from V and 5 bases from J, with 13 bases in between. The CDR3 length is 14 residues. The CDR3 spells CASGTGPNNSPLHF. The DNA for the CDR3 is TGTGCCAGCGGAACCGGGCCTAATAATTCACCCCTCCACTTT.

The chain has TRBV7-2 and TRBJ1-5; the D gene is possibly TRBD1 (5 bases). This CDR3 has 13 amino acids. Trimming pared 4 bases from V and 6 bases from J, leaving 10 bases between. CDR1 is SGHTA, CDR2 FQGNSA, per germline. CDR3 sequence: CASSSTRGQPQHF. The CDR3 DNA reads as TGTGCCAGCAGCTCCACAAGGGGTCAGCCCCAGCATTTT.

The genes are TRBV18 and TRBJ2-3; possible D gene TRBD2, 5 bases. This CDR3 contains 17 residues. V lost 0 bases, J lost 0 bases, and 13 bases lay in between. Germline V gene sequence: CDR1 KGHSH, CDR2 LQKENI. CDR3 sequence reads: CASSPPGLRTSTDTQYF. CDR3 in DNA: TGTGCCAGCTCACCACCGGGATTGCGGACTAGCACAGATACGCAGTATTTT.

The chain carries TRBV7-2 and TRBJ2-3; TRBD2 matches at 9 bases. J lost 6 bases, V lost 5 bases, and 15 bases had no gene match. Germline values: CDR1 SGHTA, CDR2 FQGNSA. This CDR3 is 17 amino acids long. CDR3 region: CASSPMGAGGAWDTQYF. In DNA, the CDR3 is TGTGCCAGCAGCCCCATGGGGGCGGGAGGGGCGTGGGATACGCAGTATTTT. Looking up the rest from reference TRBV7-2 and TRBJ2-3 gives the full variable domain: GAGVSQSPSNKVTEKGKDVELRCDPISGHTALYWYRQSLGQGLEFLIYFQGNSAPDKSGLPSDRFSAERTGGSVSTLTIQRTQQEDSAVYLCASSPMGAGGAWDTQYFGPGTRLTVL.

This clonotype was seen once. V is TRBV4-2 and J is TRBJ1-6; TRBD1 is a possible D gene (5 bases). Trimming took off 1 base at V and 5 bases at J, with 9 bases between the two ends. From germline, CDR1 is LGHNA and CDR2 YNFKEQ. The CDR3 is made up of 15 amino acids. The CDR3 sequence is CASSQGTRDNSPLHF. The CDR3 bases are TGTGCCAGCAGCCAAGGGACACGGGATAATTCACCCCTCCACTTT.

The V gene is TRBV5-5, the J gene TRBJ2-1, with 8 bases that match TRBD2. The germline V gene has CDR1 SGHKS and CDR2 YYEKEE (reference sequence). The CDR3 length is 16 residues. Germline trimming cut 0 bases from V and 1 base from J; bases unmatched to any gene: 3. The CDR3 DNA sequence: TGTGCCAGCAGCTTGGCCGGGAGGGCTTCCTACAATGAGCAGTTCTTC. It encodes CASSLAGRASYNEQFF.

The chain is built from TRBV7-2 and TRBJ1-3; tentative D call: TRBD1 (5 bases). Germline V lookup: CDR1 SGHTA, CDR2 FQGNSA. The CDR3 extends over 15 amino acids. V was pared by 1 base and J by 2 bases, with 9 bases between. DNA for the CDR3: TGTGCCAGCAGCTTAGAGTCAGGGACTGGAAACACCATATATTTT. It translates to CASSLESGTGNTIYF.

V and J are TRBV19 and TRBJ2-2; D uncertain. The CDR3 has 15 amino acids. The V end was cut by 8 bases, the J end by 5 bases, with 18 bases between. The germline gives CDR1 LNHDA, CDR2 SQIVND (reference sequence). The CDR3, as DNA: TGTGCCAGTTTGCTTCACATGGCTATGACCGGGGAGCTGTTTTTT. Its translation is CASLLHMAMTGELFF.

The CDR3: CAWRPNRVALRMGQFF. The CDR3 nucleotides are TGTGCCTGGAGGCCGAACAGGGTAGCCCTCCGAATGGGGCAGTTCTTC. This chain connects TRBV30 to TRBJ2-1; D may be TRBD1 (6 bases). Trimming took off 3 bases at V and 12 bases at J, with 27 bases between the two ends. The CDR3 covers 16 residues. Germline-derived CDR1 and CDR2 are GTSNPN and SVGIG (reference sequence). Using reference TRBV30 and TRBJ2-1 for the parts outside the CDR3, the full variable domain is SQTIHQWPATLVQPVGSPLSLECTVEGTSNPNLYWYRQAAGRGLQLLFYSVGIGQISSEVPQNLSASRPQDRQFILSSKKLLLSDSGFYLCAWRPNRVALRMGQFFGPGTRLTVL.

In its sample, this clonotype was seen a few times. The genes are TRBV9 and TRBJ1-4, with D uncertain. The CDR3 contains 12 residues. CDR1 is SGDLS, CDR2 YYNGEE, per germline. Deletions cut 4 bases from V and 8 bases from J, with 9 bases between. CDR3 in DNA: TGTGCCAGCAGCACGGACCGCGAAAAACTGTTTTTT. Encoded protein: CASSTDREKLFF.

This clonotype was seen a handful of times. This rearrangement joins TRBV5-1 to TRBJ2-5; D is unresolved. This CDR3 is built from 15 residues. Trimming removed 0 bases from V and 5 bases from J, with 14 bases in between. In germline, CDR1 is SGHRS, CDR2 YFSETQ. The DNA for the CDR3 is TGCGCCAGCAGCTTGGAACGACTGGCCCGGGAGACCCAGTACTTC. Translation gives CASSLERLARETQYF.

V and J are TRBV7-2 and TRBJ1-2; D gene unclear. V lost 5 bases and J lost 7, with 11 bases in between. The germline CDR1 and CDR2 sequences are SGHTA and FQGNSA. The CDR3 is 12 residues long. CDR3: CASSREEGGYTF. The CDR3 nucleotides read TGTGCCAGCAGCCGTGAGGAGGGTGGCTACACCTTC.

Of note for this clonotype: A much larger clone differs by one base, so this may be a read error. The rearrangement uses TRBV20-1 and TRBJ2-5; TRBD2 matches 12 bases. Germline V gives CDR1 DFQATT, CDR2 SNEGSKA (reference sequence). The CDR3 sequence is 17 residues long. This chain's CDR3 is CCASRLAGGPVQETQYF. The DNA for the CDR3 is TGCTGTGCTAGTCGGCTAGCGGGAGGGCCGGTTCAAGAGACCCAGTACTTC.

The chain carries TRBV12-3 or TRBV12-4 and TRBJ2-7; D is perhaps TRBD1 (6 bases). The V gene lost 6 bases and the J gene lost 3 bases, with 12 bases spanning the gap. The CDR3 covers 13 residues. The CDR3 reads CASSSETGYEQYF. CDR3 nucleotides: TGTGCCAGCAGCTCTGAGACAGGCTACGAGCAGTACTTC.

The chain links TRBV11-2 to TRBJ2-7; 7 bases align to TRBD2. The CDR3 length is 19 residues. Germline CDR1 is SGHAT and CDR2 is FQNNGV. V gave up 0 bases and J gave up 4 bases; unmatched junction bases: 18. The CDR3 region is CASSLERAGVNLFTYEQYF. Written as DNA, the CDR3 is TGTGCCAGCAGCTTAGAGCGGGCGGGGGTAAACCTTTTCACTTACGAGCAGTACTTC.

V gene TRBV5-4 combines with J gene TRBJ2-1, with 8 bases fitting TRBD1. The CDR3 has 15 amino acids. The V gene's germline CDR1 is SGHNT and CDR2 YYREEE (reference sequence). V lost 4 bases and J lost 0; bases outside the gene matches: 3. The DNA of the CDR3 is TGTGCCAGCAGCCGGGGACAGGTCTCCTACAATGAGCAGTTCTTC. This gives the protein CASSRGQVSYNEQFF.

The chain employs TRBV6-5 and TRBJ2-1; D is undetermined. With 2 bases removed from V and 0 bases from J, the gap between germline ends came to 8 bases. The CDR3 covers 15 residues. Germline-derived CDR1 and CDR2 are MNHEY and SVGAGI. CDR3 residues: CASSYGSDSYNEQFF. The CDR3 DNA sequence: TGTGCCAGCAGTTACGGCAGCGACTCCTACAATGAGCAGTTCTTC.